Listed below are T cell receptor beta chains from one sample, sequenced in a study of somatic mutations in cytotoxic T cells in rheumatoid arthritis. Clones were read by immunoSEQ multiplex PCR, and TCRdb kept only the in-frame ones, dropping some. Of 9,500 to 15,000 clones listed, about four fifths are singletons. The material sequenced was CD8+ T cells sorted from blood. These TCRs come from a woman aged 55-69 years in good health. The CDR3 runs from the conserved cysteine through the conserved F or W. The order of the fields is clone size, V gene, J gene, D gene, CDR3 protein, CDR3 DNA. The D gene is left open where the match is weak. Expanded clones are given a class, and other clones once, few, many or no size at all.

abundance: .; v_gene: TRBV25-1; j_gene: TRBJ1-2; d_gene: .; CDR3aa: CASSARYQENYGYTF; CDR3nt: TGTGCCAGCTCCGCCAGGTATCAAGAGAACTATGGCTACACCTTC
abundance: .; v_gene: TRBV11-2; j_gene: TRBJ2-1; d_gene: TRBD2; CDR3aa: CASTGLEYNEQFF; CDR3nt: TGTGCCAGCACGGGACTAGAGTACAATGAGCAGTTCTTC
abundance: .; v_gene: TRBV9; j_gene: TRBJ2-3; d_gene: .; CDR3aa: CASSPPGTDTQYF; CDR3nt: TGTGCCAGCAGCCCCCCCGGCACAGATACGCAGTATTTT
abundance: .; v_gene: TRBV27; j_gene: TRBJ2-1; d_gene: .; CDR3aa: CASSLLSLSYNEQFF; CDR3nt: TGTGCCAGCAGTTTGTTGTCCCTCTCCTACAATGAGCAGTTCTTC
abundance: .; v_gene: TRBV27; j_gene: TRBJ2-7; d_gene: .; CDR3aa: CASSLSGQSYEQYF; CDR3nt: TGTGCCAGCAGTTTATCAGGACAGAGCTACGAGCAGTACTTC
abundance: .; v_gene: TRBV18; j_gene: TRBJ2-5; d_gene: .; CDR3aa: CASSPPWTLETQYF; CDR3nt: TGTGCCAGCTCACCACCGTGGACTTTGGAGACCCAGTACTTC
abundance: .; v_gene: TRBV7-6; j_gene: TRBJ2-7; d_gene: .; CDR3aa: CASSDRISEQYF; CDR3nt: TGTGCCAGCAGCGACAGGATCTCCGAGCAGTACTTC
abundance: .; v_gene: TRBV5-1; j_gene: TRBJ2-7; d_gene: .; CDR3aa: CASSLDLTGSYEQYF; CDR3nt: TGCGCCAGCAGCTTGGATTTAACAGGATCCTACGAGCAGTACTTC
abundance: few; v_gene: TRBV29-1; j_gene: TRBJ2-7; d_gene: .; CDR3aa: CSVEVAGAGEQYF; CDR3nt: TGCAGCGTTGAAGTGGCGGGGGCGGGGGAGCAGTACTTC
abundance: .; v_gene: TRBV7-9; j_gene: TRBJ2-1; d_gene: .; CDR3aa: CASTRERDEQFF; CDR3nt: TGTGCCAGCACGAGGGAGCGGGATGAGCAGTTCTTC
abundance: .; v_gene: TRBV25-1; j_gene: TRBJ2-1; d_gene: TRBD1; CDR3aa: CASSEQGAGDEQFF; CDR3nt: TGTGCCAGCAGTGAGCAGGGGGCAGGGGATGAGCAGTTCTTC
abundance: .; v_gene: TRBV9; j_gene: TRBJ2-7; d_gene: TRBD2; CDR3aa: CASSPAGTTGGEQYF; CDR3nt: TGTGCCAGCAGCCCGGCCGGGACTACCGGCGGCGAGCAGTACTTC
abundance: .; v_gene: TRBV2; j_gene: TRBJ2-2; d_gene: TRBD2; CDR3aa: CATSLTSQELFF; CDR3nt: TGTGCCACCTCGTTGACTAGCCAGGAGCTGTTTTTT
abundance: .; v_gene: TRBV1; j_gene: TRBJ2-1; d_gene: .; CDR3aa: CTSSQHRGDRDDNEQFF; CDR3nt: TGCACCAGCAGCCAGCATAGGGGGGACAGGGACGACAATGAGCAGTTCTTC
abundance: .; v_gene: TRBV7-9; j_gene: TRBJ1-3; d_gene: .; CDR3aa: CASSFPGSGNTIYF; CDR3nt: TGTGCCAGCAGCTTCCCAGGGTCTGGAAACACCATATATTTT